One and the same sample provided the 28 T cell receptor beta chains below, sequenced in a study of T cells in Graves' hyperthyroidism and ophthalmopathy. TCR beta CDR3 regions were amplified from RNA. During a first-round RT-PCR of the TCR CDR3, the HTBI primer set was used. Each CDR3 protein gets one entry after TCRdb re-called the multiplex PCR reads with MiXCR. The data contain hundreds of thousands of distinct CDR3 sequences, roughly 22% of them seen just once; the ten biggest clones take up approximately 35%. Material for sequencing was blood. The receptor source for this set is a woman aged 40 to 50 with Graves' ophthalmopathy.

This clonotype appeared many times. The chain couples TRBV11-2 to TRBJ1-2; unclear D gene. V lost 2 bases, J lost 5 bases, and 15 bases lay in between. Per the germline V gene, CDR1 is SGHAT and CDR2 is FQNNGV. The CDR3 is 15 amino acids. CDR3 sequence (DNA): TGTGCCAGCAGCTTATCGGACGGACTAACTTATGGCTACACCTTC. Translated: CASSLSDGLTYGYTF.

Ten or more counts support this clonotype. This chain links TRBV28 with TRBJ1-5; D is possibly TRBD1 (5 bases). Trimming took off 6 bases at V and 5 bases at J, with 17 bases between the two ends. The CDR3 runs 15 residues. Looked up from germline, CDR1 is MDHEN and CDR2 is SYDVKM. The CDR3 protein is CASSKVPGPHQPQHF. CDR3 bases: TGTGCCAGCAGCAAAGTCCCGGGGCCGCATCAGCCCCAGCATTTT.

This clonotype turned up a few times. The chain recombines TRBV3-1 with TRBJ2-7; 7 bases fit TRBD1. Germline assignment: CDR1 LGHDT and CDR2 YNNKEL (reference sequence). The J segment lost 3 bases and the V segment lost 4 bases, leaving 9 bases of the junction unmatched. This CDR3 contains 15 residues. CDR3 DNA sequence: TGTGCCAGCAGCCCACAGACCGGGACAGTCTACGAGCAGTACTTC. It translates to CASSPQTGTVYEQYF.

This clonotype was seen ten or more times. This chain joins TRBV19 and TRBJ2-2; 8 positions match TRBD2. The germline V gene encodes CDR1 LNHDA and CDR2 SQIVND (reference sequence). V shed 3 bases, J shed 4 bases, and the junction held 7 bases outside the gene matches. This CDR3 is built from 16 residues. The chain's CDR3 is CASSMFGLALTGELFF. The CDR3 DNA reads TGTGCCAGTAGTATGTTTGGACTAGCTCTCACCGGGGAGCTGTTTTTT.

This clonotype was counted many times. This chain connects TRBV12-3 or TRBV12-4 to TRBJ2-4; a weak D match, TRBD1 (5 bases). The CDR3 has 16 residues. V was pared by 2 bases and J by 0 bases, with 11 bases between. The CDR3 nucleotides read TGTGCCAGCAGTTTAACTGCAGGGATAGCCAAAAACATTCAGTACTTC. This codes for CASSLTAGIAKNIQYF.

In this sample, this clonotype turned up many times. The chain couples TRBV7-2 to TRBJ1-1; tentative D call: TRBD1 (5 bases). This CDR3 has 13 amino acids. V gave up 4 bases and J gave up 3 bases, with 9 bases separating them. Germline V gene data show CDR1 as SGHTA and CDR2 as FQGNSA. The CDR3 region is CASSWGEDTEAFF. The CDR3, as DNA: TGTGCCAGCAGCTGGGGGGAAGACACTGAAGCTTTCTTT.

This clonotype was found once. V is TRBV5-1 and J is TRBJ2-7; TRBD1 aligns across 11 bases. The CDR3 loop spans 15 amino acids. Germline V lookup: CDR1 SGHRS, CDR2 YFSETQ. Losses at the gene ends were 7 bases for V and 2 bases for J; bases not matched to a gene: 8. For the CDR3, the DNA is TGCGCCAGCGGATCTGGGACAGGGGGACCCTACGAGCAGTACTTC. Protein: CASGSGTGGPYEQYF.

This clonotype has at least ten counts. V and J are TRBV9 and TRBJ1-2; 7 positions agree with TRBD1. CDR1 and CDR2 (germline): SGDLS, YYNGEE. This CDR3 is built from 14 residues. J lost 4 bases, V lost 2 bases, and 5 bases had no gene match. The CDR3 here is CASSVGGGTYGYTF. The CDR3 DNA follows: TGTGCCAGCAGCGTTGGAGGGGGCACCTATGGCTACACCTTC.

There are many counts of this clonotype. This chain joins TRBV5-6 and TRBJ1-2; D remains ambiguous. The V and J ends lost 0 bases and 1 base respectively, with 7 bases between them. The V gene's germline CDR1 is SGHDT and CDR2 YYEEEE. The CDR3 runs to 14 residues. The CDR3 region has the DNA TGTGCCAGCAGCTTGGTTACCAATAACTATGGCTACACCTTC. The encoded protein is CASSLVTNNYGYTF.

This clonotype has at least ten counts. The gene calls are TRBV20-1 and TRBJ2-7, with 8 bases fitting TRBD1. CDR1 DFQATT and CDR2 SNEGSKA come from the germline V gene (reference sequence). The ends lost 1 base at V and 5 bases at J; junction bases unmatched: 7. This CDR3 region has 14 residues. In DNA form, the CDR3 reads TGCAGTGCTAGAGCCTGGGACAGGTCTCACGAGCAGTACTTC. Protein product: CSARAWDRSHEQYF.

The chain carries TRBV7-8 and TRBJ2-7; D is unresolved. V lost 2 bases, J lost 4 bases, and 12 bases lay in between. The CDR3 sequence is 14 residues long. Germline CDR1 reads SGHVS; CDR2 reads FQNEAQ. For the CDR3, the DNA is TGTGCCAGCAGCTTATTTGTGCCAACTTACGAGCAGTACTTC. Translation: CASSLFVPTYEQYF.

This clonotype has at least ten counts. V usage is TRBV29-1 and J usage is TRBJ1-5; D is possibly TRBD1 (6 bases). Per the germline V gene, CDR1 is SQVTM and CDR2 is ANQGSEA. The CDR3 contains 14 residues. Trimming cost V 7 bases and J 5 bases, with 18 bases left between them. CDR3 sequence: CSDSYRVRYQPQHF. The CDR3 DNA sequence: TGCAGCGACTCGTACAGGGTGCGATATCAGCCCCAGCATTTT.

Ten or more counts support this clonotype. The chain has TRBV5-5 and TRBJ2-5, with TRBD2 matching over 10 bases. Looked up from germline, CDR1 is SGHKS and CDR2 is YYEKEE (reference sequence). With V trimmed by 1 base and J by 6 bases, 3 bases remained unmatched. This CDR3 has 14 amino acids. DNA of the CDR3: TGTGCCAGCAGCTTGACTAGCGGGACTCAGACCCAGTACTTC. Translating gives CASSLTSGTQTQYF.

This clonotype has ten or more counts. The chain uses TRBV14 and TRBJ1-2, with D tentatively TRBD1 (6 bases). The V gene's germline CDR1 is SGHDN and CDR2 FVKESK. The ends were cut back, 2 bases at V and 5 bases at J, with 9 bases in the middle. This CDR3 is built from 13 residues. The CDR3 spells CASSQHRAYGYTF. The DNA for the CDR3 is TGTGCCAGCAGCCAACACAGGGCGTATGGCTACACCTTC.

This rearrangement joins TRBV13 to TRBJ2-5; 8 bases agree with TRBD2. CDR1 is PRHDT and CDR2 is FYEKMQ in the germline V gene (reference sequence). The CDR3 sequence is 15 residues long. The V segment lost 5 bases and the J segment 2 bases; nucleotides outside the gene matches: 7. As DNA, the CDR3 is TGTGCCAGCAGCACGGTGCGGGGGGAGCAAGAGACCCAGTACTTC. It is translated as CASSTVRGEQETQYF.

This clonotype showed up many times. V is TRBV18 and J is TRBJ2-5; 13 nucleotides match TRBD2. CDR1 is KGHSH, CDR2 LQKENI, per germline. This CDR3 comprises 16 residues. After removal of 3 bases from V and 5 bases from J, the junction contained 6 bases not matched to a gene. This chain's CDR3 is CASSPTGTSGKETQYF. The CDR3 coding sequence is TGTGCCAGCTCACCTACCGGGACTAGCGGGAAGGAGACCCAGTACTTC.

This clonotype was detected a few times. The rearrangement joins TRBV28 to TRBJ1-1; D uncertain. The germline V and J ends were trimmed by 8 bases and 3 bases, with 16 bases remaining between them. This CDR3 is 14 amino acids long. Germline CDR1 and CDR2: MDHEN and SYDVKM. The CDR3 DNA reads TGTGCCAGCGCTAAACAAGAGTGGGACACTGAAGCTTTCTTT. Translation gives CASAKQEWDTEAFF.

The DNA of the CDR3 is TGTGCCCTAAACCCGCTAGGGTATGGCTACACCTTC. This translates into CALNPLGYGYTF. The chain employs TRBV6-4 and TRBJ1-2; D not certain. The ends were cut back, 11 bases at V and 5 bases at J, with 15 bases in the middle. Germline V gene data show CDR1 as MRHNA and CDR2 as SNTAGT. This CDR3 contains 12 residues.

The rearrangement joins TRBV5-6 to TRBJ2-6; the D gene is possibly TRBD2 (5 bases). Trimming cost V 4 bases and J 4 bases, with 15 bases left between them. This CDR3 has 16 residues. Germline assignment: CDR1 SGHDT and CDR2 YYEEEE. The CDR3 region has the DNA TGTGCCAGCAGCAGACTAAAGGCTTCAGGGGCCAACGTCCTGACTTTC. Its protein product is CASSRLKASGANVLTF.

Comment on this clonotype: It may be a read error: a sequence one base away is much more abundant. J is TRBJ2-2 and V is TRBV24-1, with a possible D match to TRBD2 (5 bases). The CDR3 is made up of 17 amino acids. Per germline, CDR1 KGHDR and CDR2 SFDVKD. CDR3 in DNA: TGTGCCACCAGTGATTTGGGGGTCTCCGCCGATTCCGGGGAGCTGCTTTTT. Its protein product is CATSDLGVSADSGELLF.

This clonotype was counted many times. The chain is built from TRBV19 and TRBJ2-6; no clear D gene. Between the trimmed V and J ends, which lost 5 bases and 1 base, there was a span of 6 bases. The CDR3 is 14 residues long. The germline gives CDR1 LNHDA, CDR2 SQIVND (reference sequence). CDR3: CASSFRSGANVLTF. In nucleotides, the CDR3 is TGTGCCAGTAGTTTTAGGTCTGGGGCCAACGTCCTGACTTTC.

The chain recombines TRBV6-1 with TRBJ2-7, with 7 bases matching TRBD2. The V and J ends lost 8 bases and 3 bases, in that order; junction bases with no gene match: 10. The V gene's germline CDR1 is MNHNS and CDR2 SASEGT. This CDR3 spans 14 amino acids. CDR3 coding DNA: TGTGCCAGCGTGGGGATTAGCGGGTTCTACGAGCAGTACTTC. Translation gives CASVGISGFYEQYF.

CDR3 nucleotides: TGTGCCAGCAGTTACGGCACAACGAACTACGAGCAGTACTTC. Translated, it gives CASSYGTTNYEQYF. The gene calls are TRBV12-3 or TRBV12-4 and TRBJ2-7; D unclear. V lost 4 bases to trimming and J lost 3 bases, with 13 bases between them. This CDR3 spans 14 amino acids.

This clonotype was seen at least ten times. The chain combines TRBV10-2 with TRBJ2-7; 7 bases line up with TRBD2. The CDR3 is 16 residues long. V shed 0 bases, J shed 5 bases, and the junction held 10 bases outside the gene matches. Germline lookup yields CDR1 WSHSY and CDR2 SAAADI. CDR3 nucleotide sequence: TGCGCCAGCAGTGAGTCGAGCGGCGGGAGCGGTCACGAGCAGTACTTC. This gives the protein CASSESSGGSGHEQYF.

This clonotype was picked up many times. DNA of the CDR3: TGCAGTGCCCCCCTCGGGACAGGGGGCGTCAGTCAGCCCCAGCATTTT. Translation gives CSAPLGTGGVSQPQHF. The V and J genes are TRBV20-1 and TRBJ1-5; 12 bases line up with TRBD1. Germline loops: CDR1 DFQATT, CDR2 SNEGSKA (reference sequence). V lost 6 bases, J lost 6 bases, and 12 bases stayed unmatched. The CDR3 consists of 16 residues.

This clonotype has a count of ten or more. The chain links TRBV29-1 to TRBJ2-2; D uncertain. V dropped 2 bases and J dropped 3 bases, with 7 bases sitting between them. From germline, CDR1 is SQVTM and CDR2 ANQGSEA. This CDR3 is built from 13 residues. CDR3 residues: CSVENSYTGELFF. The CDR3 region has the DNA TGCAGCGTTGAAAACAGCTACACCGGGGAGCTGTTTTTT.

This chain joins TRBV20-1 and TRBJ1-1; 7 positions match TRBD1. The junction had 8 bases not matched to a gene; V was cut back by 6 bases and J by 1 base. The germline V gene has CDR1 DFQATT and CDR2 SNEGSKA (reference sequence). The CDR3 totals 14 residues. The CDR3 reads CSATMGQSNTEAFF. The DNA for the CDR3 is TGCAGTGCCACCATGGGACAGTCGAACACTGAAGCTTTCTTT.

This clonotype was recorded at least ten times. The CDR3 sequence: CSVVTGLAYEQYF. CDR3 nucleotide sequence: TGCAGCGTGGTGACAGGGCTAGCCTACGAGCAGTACTTC. The V gene is TRBV29-1, the J gene TRBJ2-7; TRBD1 matches at 7 bases. This CDR3 contains 13 residues. The trim removed 6 bases at V and 2 bases at J, leaving 7 bases unmatched. The V gene's germline CDR1 is SQVTM and CDR2 ANQGSEA.